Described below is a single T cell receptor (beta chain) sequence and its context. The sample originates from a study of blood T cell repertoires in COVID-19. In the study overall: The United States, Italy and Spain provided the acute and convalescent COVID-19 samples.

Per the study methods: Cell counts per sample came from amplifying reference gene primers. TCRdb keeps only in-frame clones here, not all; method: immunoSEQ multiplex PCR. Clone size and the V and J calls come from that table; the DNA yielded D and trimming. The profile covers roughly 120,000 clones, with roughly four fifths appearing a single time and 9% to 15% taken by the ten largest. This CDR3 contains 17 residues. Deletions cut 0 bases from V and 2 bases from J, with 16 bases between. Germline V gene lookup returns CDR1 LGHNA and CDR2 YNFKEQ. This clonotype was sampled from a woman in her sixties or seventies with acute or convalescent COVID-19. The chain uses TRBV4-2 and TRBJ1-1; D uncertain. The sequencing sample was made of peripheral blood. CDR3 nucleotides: TGTGCCAGCAGCCAAGAGGTTGGCGGAGCCTCAAACACTGAAGCTTTCTTT. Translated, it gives CASSQEVGGASNTEAFF.